This T cell receptor (beta chain) was documented in a study of CD8+ T cells in alopecia areata. Study summary: Tofacitinib was taken orally by treated patients, and the dose was 5 to 10 mg twice daily.

Sequencing used cDNA as its template, made by extracting RNA and reverse transcribing it. TCRdb's table, derived via immunoSEQ multiplex PCR, lists solely in-frame clones and lacks some. Of hundreds of thousands of clones listed, 50% to 70% are singletons. The source material was CD4+ T cells sorted from blood, sampled at week 0. This receptor was obtained from a human donor with alopecia areata.

For the CDR3, the DNA is TGCGCCAGCAGCCACGAGATGGTAAACACCGGGGAGCTGTTTTTT. Translation: CASSHEMVNTGELFF. This chain joins TRBV4-1 and TRBJ2-2; D is unresolved. Germline CDR1 is MGHRA and CDR2 is YSYEKL. Trimming pared 3 bases from V and 2 bases from J, leaving 10 bases between. This CDR3 has 15 amino acids.